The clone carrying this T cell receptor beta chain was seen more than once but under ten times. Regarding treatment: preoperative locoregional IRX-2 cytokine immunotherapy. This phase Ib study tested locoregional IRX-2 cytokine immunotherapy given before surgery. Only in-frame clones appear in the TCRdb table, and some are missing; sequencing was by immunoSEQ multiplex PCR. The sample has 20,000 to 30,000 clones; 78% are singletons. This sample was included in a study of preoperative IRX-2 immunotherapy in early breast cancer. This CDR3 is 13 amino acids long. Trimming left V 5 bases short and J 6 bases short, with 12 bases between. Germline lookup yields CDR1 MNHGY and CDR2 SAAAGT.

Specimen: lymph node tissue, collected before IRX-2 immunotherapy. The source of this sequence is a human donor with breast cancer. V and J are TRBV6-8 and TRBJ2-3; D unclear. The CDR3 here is CASSHATRDTQYF. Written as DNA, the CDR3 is TGTGCCAGCAGTCATGCCACCAGGGATACGCAGTATTTT.